This is a list of T cell receptor beta chains from one sample in a study of technical replicates of blood from several donors. Assay: immunoSEQ multiplex PCR; the TCRdb copy retains only in-frame clones and omits some. The profile shows about 59,000 clones, 93% of them singletons. The sequencing sample was made of PBMCs. The origin of the receptors is a human donor in good health. Some clones in this sample may be carry-over from other donors' samples. CDR3s include the opening cysteine and the closing phenylalanine or tryptophan.

j_call v_call cdr3_aa
TRBJ2-3 TRBV6-4 CASSTVGGADTQYF
TRBJ1-5 TRBV4-2 CASSQANQPQHF
TRBJ1-3 TRBV15 CAIRSGDRQYALSGNTIYF
TRBJ2-7 TRBV7-6 CASSGGTGDLSYEQYF
TRBJ1-1 TRBV6-1 CASSGRGLTEAFF
TRBJ1-1 TRBV7-2 CASSPGQGVGSAEAFF
TRBJ2-5 TRBV6-1 CASSDRIRGETQYF
TRBJ1-6 TRBV4-1 CASSRPDRDSPLHF
TRBJ2-7 TRBV11-3 CASSLAAGVPSEQYF
TRBJ2-1 TRBV11-3 CASSLDPRGEQFF
TRBJ1-2 TRBV2 CASSVARNYGYTF
TRBJ2-3 TRBV18 CASSPSRTSRTDTQYF
TRBJ2-1 TRBV5-4 CASSPGTRNYNEQFF
TRBJ2-5 TRBV7-9 CASSFDHWETQYF
TRBJ2-1 TRBV6-5 CASSYSGGPQEQFF
TRBJ1-5 TRBV14 CASSQSSRGPQHF
TRBJ1-1 TRBV6-5 CASSRGQMNTEAFF
TRBJ2-1 TRBV28 CASSSRDRVYEQFF
TRBJ2-3 TRBV2 CASSETSGSIADTQYF
TRBJ2-1 TRBV7-3 CASSLNGGTDYNEQFF
TRBJ2-7 TRBV7-2 CASSSSRGEQYF
TRBJ2-5 TRBV14 CASSQSGEWGSVYQETQYF
TRBJ2-1 TRBV2 CASQYNRYNEQFF
TRBJ2-7 TRBV5-1 CASSSATGWFYEQYF
TRBJ2-6 TRBV5-1 CASTGGRALLGANVLTF
TRBJ1-1 TRBV5-1 CASSLAADMNTEAFF
TRBJ1-6 TRBV7-9 CASSLSGNYSPLHF
TRBJ1-5 TRBV6-5 CASSHGQGGNQPQHF
TRBJ1-2 TRBV7-2 CASSLLGSLNYGYTF
TRBJ2-1 TRBV7-3 CASSLRSRTSGNEQFF
TRBJ2-7 TRBV4-1 CASSQTGTGDYEQYF
TRBJ1-6 TRBV11-2 CASSSDSRSPLHF
TRBJ2-7 TRBV5-1 CASSLYTESFEQYF
TRBJ1-4 TRBV25-1 CASSESSGFRQKLFF
TRBJ2-5 TRBV5-5 CASSWGGTGGGETQYF
TRBJ2-3 TRBV5-6 CASSLVGYLTTDTQYF
TRBJ1-4 TRBV6-1 CASSEGSEKLFF
TRBJ1-2 TRBV5-6 CASSYYRQELNYGYTF
TRBJ2-1 TRBV5-1 CASSLAGSTSYNEQFF
TRBJ2-2 TRBV5-4 CASSLPDRTNTGELFF
TRBJ2-7 TRBV14 CASSQGWASGSYEQYF
TRBJ2-4 TRBV14 CASSLLGQGVAKNIQYF
TRBJ1-2 TRBV5-1 CASSLSQGRGYTF
TRBJ1-4 TRBV4-1 CASSPDRVNEKLFF
TRBJ1-2 TRBV30 CAWALRGGNGYTF
TRBJ2-1 TRBV15 CATSGAGGNEQFF
TRBJ2-2 TRBV5-6 CASSEGTGAGELFF
TRBJ1-2 TRBV5-4 CASRVSSGDGYTF
TRBJ2-1 TRBV4-1 CASSPGTSGGLQQFF
TRBJ2-2 TRBV5-5 CASSGTSGGVTGELFF
TRBJ1-2 TRBV19 CASSIYYRSNYGYTF